This is a list of T cell receptor beta chains from one sample in a study of OX40 agonist ivuxolimab in advanced cancers. TCRdb keeps only in-frame clones here, not all; method: immunoSEQ multiplex PCR. The sample lists some 66,000 clones; over 70% were seen once. Specimen: CD4+ or CD8+ T cells sorted from blood, collected in a trial of the OX40 agonist ivuxolimab. These receptors all stem from an adult with an advanced solid tumor such as melanoma, head and neck, liver or kidney cancer. The CDR3 runs from the conserved cysteine through the conserved F or W. The D gene is left open where the match is weak. Clone size, where shown, is once, few, many, or a class for clones that have expanded.

>TRBV18|TRBJ2-2|.|.
TGTGCCAGCTCACCACGCTCAGGACCGCGTCTGGGGGAGTTGTTCCCCGGGGAGCTGTTTTTT
CASSPRSGPRLGELFPGELFF
>TRBV28|TRBJ2-2|.|TRBD2
TGTGCCAGCAGTTTAGGCGGGGGGAGGAACACCGGGGAGCTGTTTTTT
CASSLGGGRNTGELFF
>TRBV9|TRBJ2-1|.|.
TGTGCCAGCAGCGCCCCTCAGGGGGGTGAGCAGTTCTTC
CASSAPQGGEQFF
>TRBV5-1|TRBJ2-4|.|.
TGCGCCAGCAGCTTGGGCTCGGCCGTTAACATTCAGTACTTC
CASSLGSAVNIQYF
>TRBV18|TRBJ2-7|.|TRBD2
TGTGCCAGCTCACCGGGGACTAGCGGGGAATACGAGCAGTACTTC
CASSPGTSGEYEQYF
>TRBV11-1|TRBJ2-7|.|TRBD2
TGTGCCAGCAGCCTCCTACTAGCGGGGGGAAAGGAGCAGTACTTC
CASSLLLAGGKEQYF
>TRBV4-1|TRBJ2-1|.|TRBD2
TGCGCCAGCAGCCTTCTCGGGACTAGCAGTAATGAGCAGTTCTTC
CASSLLGTSSNEQFF
>TRBV4-2|TRBJ2-3|.|.
TGTGCCAGCAGCCAAGCCTCGACTTCCTCTAGCACAGATACGCAGTATTTT
CASSQASTSSSTDTQYF
>TRBV27|TRBJ2-1|.|.
TGTGCCAGCAGTTTTCTTAATGAGCAGTTCTTC
CASSFLNEQFF
>TRBV7-3|TRBJ2-2|.|.
TGTGCCAGCAGCCCCCGGTCTAGTCGGACCGGGGAGCTGTTTTTT
CASSPRSSRTGELFF
>TRBV27|TRBJ2-1|once|.
TGTGCCAGCAGGACCGGGACGGCGAGACGCAATGAGCAGTTCTTC
CASRTGTARRNEQFF
>TRBV7-2|TRBJ2-1|.|TRBD1
TGTGCCAGCAGCCATACAGGGGGCGCCAGCAATGAGCAGTTCTTC
CASSHTGGASNEQFF
>TRBV29-1|TRBJ2-3|.|TRBD2
TGCAGCGTTGAGCGATTCGGCGGGAGGGCCACGTCCACAGATACGCAGTATTTT
CSVERFGGRATSTDTQYF
>TRBV4-1|TRBJ2-7|.|.
TGCGCCAGCAGCCAATTTCTGACCTACGAGCAGTACTTC
CASSQFLTYEQYF
>TRBV19|TRBJ2-7|.|TRBD1
TGTGCCAGTAGTATCCAACAGGGGATTAGAAACGAGCAGTACTTC
CASSIQQGIRNEQYF
>TRBV27|TRBJ1-5|.|TRBD1
TGTGCCAGCAGTTTAAGCGGACAGGTAGGCGTCCCGACACTTTCAGTGGGGTATCAGCCCCAGCATTTT
CASSLSGQVGVPTLSVGYQPQHF
>TRBV6-1|TRBJ2-1|.|.
TGTGCCAGCAGTGAAGCCAGAGTCGGTGAGCAGTTCTTC
CASSEARVGEQFF
>TRBV4-3|TRBJ1-2|.|.
TGCGCCAGCAGCCTGGCCCTGGTTGGCGGCTACACCTTC
CASSLALVGGYTF
>TRBV19|TRBJ1-1|.|.
TGTGCCAGTATACCTCCCGGCAGGCACGCGAACACTGAAGCTTTCTTT
CASIPPGRHANTEAFF
>TRBV9|TRBJ2-3|.|.
TGTGCCAGCACCCCTAACACAGATACGCAGTATTTT
CASTPNTDTQYF
>TRBV11-2|TRBJ1-6|.|.
TGTGCCAGCAGCTTAGGGATCGGCGACTATAATTCACCCCTCCACTTT
CASSLGIGDYNSPLHF
>TRBV30|TRBJ1-5|.|.
TGTGCCTGGAGTGAAGGGGAATGGTCTAGCAATCAGCCCCAGCATTTT
CAWSEGEWSSNQPQHF
>TRBV10-1|TRBJ2-3|.|.
TGCGCCAGCAGTAGGAGCACAGATACGCAGTATTTT
CASSRSTDTQYF
>TRBV28|TRBJ1-3|few|TRBD1
TGTGCCAGCAGGGGAATCGACAGGGTCTCTGGAAACACCATATATTTT
CASRGIDRVSGNTIYF